This TCR beta chain was obtained from a study of hypomethylating agent response in myelodysplastic syndrome. Overall study findings and caveats: Shared GLIPH2 clusters possibly recognizing novel MDS antigens remain unconfirmed.

As to this clone: Antigen: not known.

The analysis used unsorted bulk bone marrow, not T-cell subsets. CDR1 and CDR2 from the germline V gene are MNHEY and SMNVEV (reference sequence). The J segment lost 1 base and the V segment lost 7 bases, leaving 9 bases of the junction unmatched. This CDR3 comprises 16 residues. Assay: immunoSEQ multiplex PCR; the TCRdb copy retains only in-frame clones and omits some. The table shows thousands of clones, with 88% occurring only once. This specimen was bone marrow, taken before or after starting hypomethylating agent treatment for myelodysplastic syndrome (not recorded which). The clonotype originates from a human donor with myelodysplastic syndrome. The rearrangement uses TRBV27 and TRBJ2-7; 11 positions agree with TRBD1. The CDR3 protein is CASTFSGTGGSYEQYF. CDR3 DNA sequence: TGTGCCAGCACCTTTTCCGGGACAGGGGGTTCCTACGAGCAGTACTTC.